One and the same sample provided the 2 T cell receptor beta chains below, sequenced in a study of CD8+ T cells in alopecia areata. Specified treatment: oral pan-JAK inhibitor, 5-10 mg twice daily. Extracted from the samples, RNA was reverse transcribed into cDNA to serve as the sequencing template. Here immunoSEQ multiplex PCR was the method, and the copy in TCRdb shows in-frame clones only, minus some. The sample yields 210,000 or so clones, approximately 72% seen once. Sample: CD4+ T cells sorted from blood, taken around week 42, from a patient treated with tofacitinib. These TCRs come from a human donor with alopecia areata.

The V gene is TRBV5-4, the J gene TRBJ2-5, with 9 nucleotides matching TRBD1. Germline values: CDR1 SGHNT, CDR2 YYREEE (reference sequence). V dropped 0 bases and J dropped 4; count of bases not matched to a gene: 4. The CDR3 is 15 residues long. CDR3 in DNA: TGTGCCAGCAGCTTGGACCCGGACAGGGGAGAGACCCAGTACTTC. Translated: CASSLDPDRGETQYF.

This clone was counted a few times. The chain joins TRBV9 to TRBJ2-7; D remains ambiguous. Germline V lookup: CDR1 SGDLS, CDR2 YYNGEE. The CDR3 is 11 residues long. Deletions cut 1 base from V and 5 bases from J, with 4 bases between. The CDR3 sequence: CASSVPHEQYF. CDR3 nucleotide sequence: TGTGCCAGCAGCGTACCCCACGAGCAGTACTTC.